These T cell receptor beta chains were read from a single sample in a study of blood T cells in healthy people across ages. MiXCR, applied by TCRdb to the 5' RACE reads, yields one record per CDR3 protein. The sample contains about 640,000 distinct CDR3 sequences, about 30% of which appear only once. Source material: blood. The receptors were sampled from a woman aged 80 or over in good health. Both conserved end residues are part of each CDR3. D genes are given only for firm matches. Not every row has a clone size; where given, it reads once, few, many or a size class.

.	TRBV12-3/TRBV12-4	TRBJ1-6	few	TGTGCCAGCAGTTTAAGGGCCAGCGATTCACCCCTCCACTTT	CASSLRASDSPLHF
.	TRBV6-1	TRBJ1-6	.	TGTGCCAGCAGTGAAGATGTAGGGGAAGGGTCTCCCCTCCACTTT	CASSEDVGEGSPLHF
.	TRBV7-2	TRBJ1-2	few	TGTGCCAGCAGCTTAGGAAGTGGAAAAGAGAGTAGATCTTATGGCTACACCTTC	CASSLGSGKESRSYGYTF
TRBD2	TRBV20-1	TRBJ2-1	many	TGCAGTGCCATCGGACTAGCGGGGTTAGATGAGCAGTTCTTC	CSAIGLAGLDEQFF
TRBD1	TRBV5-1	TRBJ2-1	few	TGCGCCAGCAGCCCTGGACAGGCCAATGAGCAGTTCTTC	CASSPGQANEQFF
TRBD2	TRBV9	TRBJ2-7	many	TGTGCCAGCAGCGTAGCCGCGGGGGGCTCCTACGAGCAGTACTTC	CASSVAAGGSYEQYF
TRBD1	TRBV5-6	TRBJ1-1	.	TGTGCCAGCAGCTTTAGGACGTGGGCAGGGGGCCGGGACACTGAAGCTTTCTTT	CASSFRTWAGGRDTEAFF
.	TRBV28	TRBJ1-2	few	TGTGCCAGCAGCCCCGACGGGCGGGGGGGAGGCTACACCTTC	CASSPDGRGGGYTF
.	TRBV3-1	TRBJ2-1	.	TGTGCCAGCAGCCAAGTATTAGAGGCCTACAATGAGCAGTTCTTC	CASSQVLEAYNEQFF
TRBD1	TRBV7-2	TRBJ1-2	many	TGTGCCAGCAGCTCAAGTCCGGGACAGGGATATGGCTACACCTTC	CASSSSPGQGYGYTF
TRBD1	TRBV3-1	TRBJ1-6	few	TGTGCCGGCAGCGGTGGACAGGGGCGAAGTTCACCCCTCCACTTT	CAGSGGQGRSSPLHF
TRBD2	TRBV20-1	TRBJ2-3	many	TGCAGTGCTAGAGGCGGGGGGAACACAGATACGCAGTATTTT	CSARGGGNTDTQYF
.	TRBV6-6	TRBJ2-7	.	TGTGCCAGCAGCCCGGTCCAACGGTACGAGCAGTACTTC	CASSPVQRYEQYF
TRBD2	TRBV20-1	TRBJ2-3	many	TGCAGTGCTATTACTCCACTAGCGGGGGGCACAGATACGCAGTATTTT	CSAITPLAGGTDTQYF
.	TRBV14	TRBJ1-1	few	TGTGCCAGCAGCCAACAGCTGAACACTGAAGCTTTCTTT	CASSQQLNTEAFF
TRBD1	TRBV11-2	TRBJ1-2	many	TGTGCCAGCAGCCCCCAGACAGGGAGCGGCTACACCTTC	CASSPQTGSGYTF
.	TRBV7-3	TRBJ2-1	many	TGTGCCAGCAGCTCTAGGGACTCGCTATCCTACAATGAGCAGTTCTTC	CASSSRDSLSYNEQFF
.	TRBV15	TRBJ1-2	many	TGTGCCACCAGCAGAGATCGTGCACTTACGTCTAACTATGGCTACACCTTC	CATSRDRALTSNYGYTF
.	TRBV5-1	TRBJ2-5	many	TGCGCCAGCAGCTTCACAGGTGATCGAGAGACCCAGTACTTC	CASSFTGDRETQYF
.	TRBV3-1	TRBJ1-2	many	TGTGCCAGCAGCCAACGGGAATCTAACTATGGCTACACCTTC	CASSQRESNYGYTF
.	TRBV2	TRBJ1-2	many	TGTGCCAGCAGTGTGGCGGACTATGGCTACACCTTC	CASSVADYGYTF
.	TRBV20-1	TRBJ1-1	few	TGCAGTGCCCCCTGGGACGGCGGGGGGGGGGCTGAAGCTTTCTTT	CSAPWDGGGGAEAFF
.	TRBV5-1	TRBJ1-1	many	TGCGCCAGCAGCTTGGCCAGGGGAAGGACTGAAGCTTTCTTT	CASSLARGRTEAFF
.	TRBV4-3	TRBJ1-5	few	TGCGCCAGCAGCCAAAAAGTCCAGGGGTTTCAGCCCCAGCATTTT	CASSQKVQGFQPQHF
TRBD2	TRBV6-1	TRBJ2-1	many	TGTGCCAGCAGTGTGCTGGGGGAGGGATACAATGAGCAGTTCTTC	CASSVLGEGYNEQFF
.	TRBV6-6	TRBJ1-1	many	TGTGCCAGCAGTTACTCGAAGGGGAAGGTTGAAGCTTTCTTT	CASSYSKGKVEAFF
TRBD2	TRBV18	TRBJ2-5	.	TGTGCCAGCTCACTTGGGACTAGGCAAGAGGCCCAGTACTTC	CASSLGTRQEAQYF
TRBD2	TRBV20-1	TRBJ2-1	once	TGCAGTGCGCGAGGGTCTAGCGGGGGGACGTACAATGAGCAGTTCTTC	CSARGSSGGTYNEQFF
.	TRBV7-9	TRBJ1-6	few	TGTGCCAGCAGCTTAGCGAAGGCAGGCAGGAGCTCCTATAATTCACCCCTCCACTTT	CASSLAKAGRSSYNSPLHF
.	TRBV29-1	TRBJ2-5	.	TGCAGCGTTCGACGGTACCAAGAGACCCAGTACTTC	CSVRRYQETQYF
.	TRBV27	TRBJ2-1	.	TGTGCCAGCAGTTTATGGCAGGGCTCCTACAATGAGCAGTTCTTC	CASSLWQGSYNEQFF
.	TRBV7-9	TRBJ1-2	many	TGTGCCAGCAGCGCCGGGGGGCGGCGTGGCTACACCTTC	CASSAGGRRGYTF
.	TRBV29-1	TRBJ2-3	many	TGCAGCATATATGCCACAGGGAGAGCAGATACGCAGTATTTT	CSIYATGRADTQYF
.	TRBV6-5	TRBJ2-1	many	TGTGCCAGCACCGACATGGGACTTTCGGATGAGCAGTTCTTC	CASTDMGLSDEQFF
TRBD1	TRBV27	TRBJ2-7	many	TGTGCCAGCAGTTTAGTGGACAGGGTTGAGGAGCAGTACTTC	CASSLVDRVEEQYF
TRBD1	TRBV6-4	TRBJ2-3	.	TGTGCCAGCAGTTCAGGACAGGGGGGACCCCGAGATACGCAGTATTTT	CASSSGQGGPRDTQYF
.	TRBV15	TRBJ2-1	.	TGTGCCACCAGCAGAGGAATGTACAATGAGCAGTTCTTC	CATSRGMYNEQFF
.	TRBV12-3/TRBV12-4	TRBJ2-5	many	TGTGCCAGCAGTTTAGCGCGTGGGGGCCATCAAGAGACCCAGTACTTC	CASSLARGGHQETQYF
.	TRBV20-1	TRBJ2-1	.	TGCAGTGCTAGCCCCTTAAGTGAGCAGTTCTTC	CSASPLSEQFF
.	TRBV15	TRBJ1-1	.	TGTGCCACCAGCAGCGTCCTTCACACCGGGACTGAAGCTTTCTTT	CATSSVLHTGTEAFF
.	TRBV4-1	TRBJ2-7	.	TGCGCCAGCAGCCAAACCCCTGACGGGTACCCTTCCTACGAGCAGTACTTC	CASSQTPDGYPSYEQYF
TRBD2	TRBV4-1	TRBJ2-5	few	TGCGCCAGCTCCAACCGGGGGGGTACCTTAGAGCAGTACTTC	CASSNRGGTLEQYF
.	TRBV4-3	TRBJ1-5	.	TGCGCCAGCACTACAGGGAGTCATCAGCCCCAGCATTTT	CASTTGSHQPQHF
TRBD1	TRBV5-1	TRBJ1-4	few	TGCGCCAGCAGCTTAGACAGGGGTTCTAATGAAAAACTGTTTTTT	CASSLDRGSNEKLFF
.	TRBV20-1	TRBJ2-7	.	TGCAGTGCTAGAGTAGGGGGGCCGGGGCGGATCTACGAGCAGTACTTC	CSARVGGPGRIYEQYF
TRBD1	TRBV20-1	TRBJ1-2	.	TGCAGTGCTAGGGAACAGGGGGTTTACTATGGCTACACCTTC	CSAREQGVYYGYTF
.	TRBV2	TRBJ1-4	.	TGTGCCAGCAGTGGCTCCCCGGGGGGTAGCGGTAATGAAAAACTGTTTTTT	CASSGSPGGSGNEKLFF
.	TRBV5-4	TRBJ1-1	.	TGTGCCAGCAGCTTGTATGGCGGGAGCACTGAAGCTTTCTTT	CASSLYGGSTEAFF
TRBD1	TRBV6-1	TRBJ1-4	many	TGTGCCAGCAGGCCGACAGGGGGCCCGGCACGAACTAATGAAAAACTGTTTTTT	CASRPTGGPARTNEKLFF
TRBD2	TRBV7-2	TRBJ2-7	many	TGTGCCAGCAGCTCAAGGCTAGCGGGGGGGCGTGAGCAGTACTTC	CASSSRLAGGREQYF
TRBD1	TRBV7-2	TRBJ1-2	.	TGTGCCAGCAGCCCTCTGAGGACAGGGGTGTCTGGCTACACCTTC	CASSPLRTGVSGYTF
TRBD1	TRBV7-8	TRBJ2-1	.	TGTGCCAGCAGCAAAAGCGAGGGGGCCGGTAACAAAGAGCAGTTCTTC	CASSKSEGAGNKEQFF
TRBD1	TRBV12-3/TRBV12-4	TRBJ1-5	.	TGTGCCAGCACTCCGAGACAGGGACTCAATCAGTCCCAGCATTTT	CASTPRQGLNQSQHF
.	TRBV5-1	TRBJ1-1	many	TGCGCCAGCAGCTTTGAGGTGGGACGGAAGAACACTGAAGCTTTCTTT	CASSFEVGRKNTEAFF
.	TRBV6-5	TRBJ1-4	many	TGTGCCACCATGGGGGGCTCAAGTGAAAAACTGTTTTTT	CATMGGSSEKLFF
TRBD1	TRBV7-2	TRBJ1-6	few	TGTGCCAGCACCCGGGACAGGGTTAATTCACCCCTCCACTTT	CASTRDRVNSPLHF
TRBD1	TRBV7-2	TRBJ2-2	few	TGTGCCAGCAGCTCGGGACAGGTTGATCCCGGGGAGCTGTTTTTT	CASSSGQVDPGELFF
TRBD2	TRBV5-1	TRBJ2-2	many	TGCGCCAGCAGCCCGGTAGTAGCGGGGGACACCGGGGAGCTGTTTTTT	CASSPVVAGDTGELFF
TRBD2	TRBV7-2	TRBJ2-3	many	TGTGCCAGCAGCTCGGGACTAGCGACTGGTGCAGATACGCAGTATTTT	CASSSGLATGADTQYF